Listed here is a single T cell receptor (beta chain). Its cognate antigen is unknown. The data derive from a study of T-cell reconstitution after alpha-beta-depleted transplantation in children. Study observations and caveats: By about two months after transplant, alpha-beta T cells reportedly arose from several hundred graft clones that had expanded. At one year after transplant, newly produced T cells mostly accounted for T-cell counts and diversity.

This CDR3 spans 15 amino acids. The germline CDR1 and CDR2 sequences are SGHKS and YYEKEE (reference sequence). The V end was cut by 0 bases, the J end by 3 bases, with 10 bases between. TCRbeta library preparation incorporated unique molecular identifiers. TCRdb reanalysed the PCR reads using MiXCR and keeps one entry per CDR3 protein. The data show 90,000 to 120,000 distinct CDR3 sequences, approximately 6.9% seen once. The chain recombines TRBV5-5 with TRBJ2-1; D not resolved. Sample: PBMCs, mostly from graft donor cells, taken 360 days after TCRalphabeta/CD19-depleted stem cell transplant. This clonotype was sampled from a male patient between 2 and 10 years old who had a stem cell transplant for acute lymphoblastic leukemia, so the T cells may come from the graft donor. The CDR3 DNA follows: TGTGCCAGCAGCTTGGCTGGGAACAGCTACAATGAGCAGTTCTTC. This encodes CASSLAGNSYNEQFF.